This TCR beta chain is drawn from a study of OX40 agonist ivuxolimab in advanced cancers. The CDR3 totals 16 residues. Germline CDR1 MNHEY, CDR2 SMNVEV (reference sequence). Trimming removed 4 bases from V and 6 bases from J, with 18 bases in between. Profiling relied on immunoSEQ multiplex PCR, and the TCRdb table lists in-frame clones only, not all of them. The profile covers around 60,000 clones, with around 89% appearing a single time and 15% to 20% taken by the ten largest. The sequence came from an adult with an advanced solid tumor such as melanoma, head and neck, liver or kidney cancer. J is TRBJ2-2 and V is TRBV27, with D tentatively TRBD1 or TRBD2 (6 bases each). The source material was CD4+ or CD8+ T cells sorted from blood, sampled in a trial of the OX40 agonist ivuxolimab. As DNA, the CDR3 is TGTGCCAGCAGTTCTGAGGGGGAGGAGTGGGCCGGGGAGCTGTTTTTT. It encodes CASSSEGEEWAGELFF.